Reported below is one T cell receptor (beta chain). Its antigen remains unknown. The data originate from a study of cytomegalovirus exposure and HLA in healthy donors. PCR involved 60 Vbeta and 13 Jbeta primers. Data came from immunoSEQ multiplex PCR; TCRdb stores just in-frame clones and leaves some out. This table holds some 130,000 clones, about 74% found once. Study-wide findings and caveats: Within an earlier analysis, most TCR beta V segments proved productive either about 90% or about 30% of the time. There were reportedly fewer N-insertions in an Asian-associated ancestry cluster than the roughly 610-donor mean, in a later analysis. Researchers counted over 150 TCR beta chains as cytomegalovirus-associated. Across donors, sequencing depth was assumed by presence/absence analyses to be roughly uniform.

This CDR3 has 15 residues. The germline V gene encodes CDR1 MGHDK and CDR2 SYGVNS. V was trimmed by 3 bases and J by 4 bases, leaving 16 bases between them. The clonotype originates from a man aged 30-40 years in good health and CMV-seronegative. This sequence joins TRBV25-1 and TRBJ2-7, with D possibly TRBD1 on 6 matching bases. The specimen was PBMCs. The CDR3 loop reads CASSDFFGQTYEQYF. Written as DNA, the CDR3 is TGTGCCAGCAGTGACTTCTTTGGACAGACATACGAGCAGTACTTC.